This TCR beta chain originates from a study of blood T cell repertoires in COVID-19. The authors' processing: Reference gene primer amplification gave estimated nucleated cell counts. The data were produced by immunoSEQ multiplex PCR, yet TCRdb's version contains in-frame clones alone and is incomplete. D and trimming were read from the DNA, whereas the V and J calls and clone size are those reported in that table. Of tens of thousands of clones in the sample, 80% to 90% were seen once. Germline lookup yields CDR1 LGHNA and CDR2 YNFKEQ. This CDR3 region has 16 residues. The germline V and J ends were trimmed by 0 bases and 1 base, with 9 bases remaining between them.

This clonotype was sampled from a human donor in a cohort sampled during active COVID-19. V and J are TRBV4-2 and TRBJ2-2; D uncertain. The sequenced material came from peripheral blood. DNA of the CDR3: TGTGCCAGCAGCCAAGAGGTCGCAGGGAACACCGGGGAGCTGTTTTTT. Encoded protein: CASSQEVAGNTGELFF.